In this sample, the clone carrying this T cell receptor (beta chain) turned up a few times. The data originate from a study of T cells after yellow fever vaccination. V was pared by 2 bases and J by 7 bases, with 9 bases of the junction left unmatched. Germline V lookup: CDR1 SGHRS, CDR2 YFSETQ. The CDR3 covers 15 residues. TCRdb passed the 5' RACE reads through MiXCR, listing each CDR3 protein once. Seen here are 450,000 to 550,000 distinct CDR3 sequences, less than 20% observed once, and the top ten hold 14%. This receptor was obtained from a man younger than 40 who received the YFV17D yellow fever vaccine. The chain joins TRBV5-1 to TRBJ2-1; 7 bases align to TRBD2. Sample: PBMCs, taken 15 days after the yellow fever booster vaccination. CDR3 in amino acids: CASSFGLAEINEQFF. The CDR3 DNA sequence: TGCGCCAGCAGCTTCGGGCTAGCGGAAATTAATGAGCAGTTCTTC.